The 18 T cell receptor beta chains below were found in one sample sequenced in a study of T cell changes during pregnancy in multiple sclerosis. The method was immunoSEQ multiplex PCR; TCRdb's version includes in-frame clones alone and lacks a portion of them. The sample lists more than 80,000 clones; 90% to 95% were seen once. The source material was peripheral blood, sampled in the second trimester of pregnancy. The receptor set was obtained from a female donor with multiple sclerosis, enrolled in a pregnancy study.

The rearrangement links TRBV7-3 to TRBJ2-5; no firm D call. Deletions cut 5 bases from V and 1 base from J, with 8 bases between. CDR1 and CDR2 (germline): SGHTA, FQGTGA. The CDR3 extends over 13 amino acids. DNA for the CDR3: TGTGCCAGCAGCCTAAACATCCAAGAGACCCAGTACTTC. This encodes CASSLNIQETQYF.

The CDR3 loop is CASIPGQGARGTEAFF. CDR3 nucleotides: TGTGCCAGCATTCCTGGACAGGGGGCAAGAGGGACTGAAGCTTTCTTT. The V gene is TRBV2, the J gene TRBJ1-1, with 11 positions matching TRBD1. The germline CDR1 and CDR2 sequences are SNHLY and FYNNEI. With 7 bases clipped from V and 5 bases from J, the junction kept 12 bases outside the gene matches. The CDR3 spans 16 residues.

V gene TRBV4-1 combines with J gene TRBJ1-1, with D possibly being TRBD1 (5 bases). The CDR3 has 16 residues. V shed 0 bases and J shed 4 bases, with 15 bases lying between them. Germline V gives CDR1 MGHRA, CDR2 YSYEKL. Here the CDR3 DNA reads TGCGCCAGCAGCCAAGATAAGAGAGGGAGGGGCACTGAAGCTTTCTTT. It encodes CASSQDKRGRGTEAFF.

The J gene is TRBJ1-1, the V gene TRBV5-5; D unresolved. CDR1 and CDR2 from the germline V gene are SGHKS and YYEKEE (reference sequence). This CDR3 has 13 amino acids. Trimming stripped 0 bases from V and 6 bases from J, with 9 bases between. This chain's CDR3 is CASSLVGVPEAFF. DNA of the CDR3: TGTGCCAGCAGCTTGGTCGGGGTCCCTGAAGCTTTCTTT.

CDR3 coding DNA: TGTGCCAGCAGCCAAGTCGGGACAGCGGTCGCCTACGAGCAGTACTTC. Protein: CASSQVGTAVAYEQYF. The chain is built from TRBV4-2 and TRBJ2-7; TRBD1 matches at 7 bases. J was trimmed by 2 bases and V by 1 base; bases with no gene match: 8. From germline, CDR1 is LGHNA and CDR2 YNFKEQ. This CDR3 is 16 amino acids long.

V and J are TRBV4-1 and TRBJ1-3; the D is unclear. Per germline, CDR1 MGHRA and CDR2 YSYEKL. V lost 1 base and J 2 bases, leaving 18 bases between the germline ends. The CDR3 has 18 amino acids. As DNA, the CDR3 is TGCGCCAGCAGCCAAGTAGGGAGACGGCGAACTCCTGGAAACACCATATATTTT. Protein: CASSQVGRRRTPGNTIYF.

The gene calls are TRBV19 and TRBJ1-4; possible D gene TRBD1, 6 bases. Trimming took 5 bases from V and 5 from J, leaving 9 bases between them. The CDR3 is 13 amino acids. Germline CDR1 and CDR2: LNHDA and SQIVND (reference sequence). CDR3 residues: CASSEGTNEKLFF. CDR3 coding DNA: TGTGCCAGTAGTGAGGGGACAAATGAAAAACTGTTTTTT. The full variable domain, rest sourced from reference TRBV19 and TRBJ1-4, is DGGITQSPKYLFRKEGQNVTLSCEQNLNHDAMYWYRQDPGQGLRLIYYSQIVNDFQKGDIAEGYSVSREKKESFPLTVTSAQKNPTAFYLCASSEGTNEKLFFGSGTQLSVL.

The chain has TRBV5-4 and TRBJ1-1; D is uncertain. CDR1 and CDR2 (germline): SGHNT, YYREEE (reference sequence). The CDR3 consists of 13 residues. Trimming left V 2 bases short and J 2 bases short, with 7 bases between. Here the CDR3 DNA reads TGTGCCAGCAGCTTACTTTTTAACACTGAAGCTTTCTTT. It translates to CASSLLFNTEAFF.

CDR3 bases: TGCGCCAGCAGCCTACTAGCGGGAAACTACGAGCAGTACTTC. This encodes CASSLLAGNYEQYF. The chain links TRBV4-1 to TRBJ2-7; 10 positions match TRBD2. This CDR3 region has 14 residues. The germline gives CDR1 MGHRA, CDR2 YSYEKL. The V segment lost 4 bases and the J segment 3 bases; nucleotides outside the gene matches: 3.

The chain employs TRBV19 and TRBJ1-2; 10 positions agree with TRBD1. The CDR3 runs 14 residues. The junction had 3 bases not matched to a gene; V was cut back by 1 base and J by 7 bases. The germline V gene encodes CDR1 LNHDA and CDR2 SQIVND (reference sequence). The CDR3 spells CASSIGTGGFGYTF. For the CDR3, the DNA is TGTGCCAGTAGTATAGGGACAGGGGGTTTTGGCTACACCTTC.

This clone came up a few times. V usage is TRBV14 and J usage is TRBJ1-2; D perhaps matches TRBD1 (5 bases). The V end was cut by 0 bases, the J end by 4 bases, with 9 bases between. CDR3 size: 14 residues. Germline V gives CDR1 SGHDN, CDR2 FVKESK. CDR3 sequence reads: CASSQEGRAYGYTF. CDR3 DNA sequence: TGTGCCAGCAGCCAAGAAGGCAGGGCCTATGGCTACACCTTC.

This chain links TRBV30 with TRBJ1-2; D gene ambiguous. The CDR3 contains 11 residues. V lost 4 bases and J lost 4, with 7 bases in between. The V gene's germline CDR1 is GTSNPN and CDR2 SVGIG (reference sequence). CDR3 loop: CAWTEGYGYTF. CDR3 sequence (DNA): TGTGCCTGGACAGAGGGCTATGGCTACACCTTC.

The CDR3 sequence: CASSLSPGTFYGYTF. CDR3 coding DNA: TGTGCCAGCAGTTTATCACCCGGGACTTTCTATGGCTACACCTTC. V usage is TRBV27 and J usage is TRBJ1-2; the D gene is possibly TRBD1 (5 bases). Trimming took off 0 bases at V and 4 bases at J, with 12 bases between the two ends. In germline, CDR1 is MNHEY, CDR2 SMNVEV (reference sequence). This CDR3 is 15 amino acids long.

This rearrangement joins TRBV6-1 to TRBJ2-3; 7 positions match TRBD2. CDR1 and CDR2 from the germline V gene are MNHNS and SASEGT. The CDR3 has 18 amino acids. After removal of 0 bases from V and 6 bases from J, the junction contained 15 bases not matched to a gene. The CDR3 bases are TGTGCCAGCAGTGAAGCCGTAGGGGAGGGACGGGTGGTGGATACGCAGTATTTT. Translating gives CASSEAVGEGRVVDTQYF.

The chain recombines TRBV30 with TRBJ2-3, with D possibly being TRBD2 (5 bases). The V end was cut by 0 bases, the J end by 14 bases, with 15 bases between. Germline CDR1 is GTSNPN and CDR2 is SVGIG (reference sequence). This CDR3 is built from 12 residues. CDR3 protein: CAWSVRGTRGYF. As DNA, the CDR3 is TGTGCCTGGAGTGTCCGCGGAACCCGGGGGTATTTT.

This rearrangement joins TRBV6-5 to TRBJ1-2, with D perhaps TRBD1 (6 bases). The CDR3 sequence is 15 residues long. Germline-derived CDR1 and CDR2 are MNHEY and SVGAGI. V shed 8 bases and J shed 8 bases, with 24 bases lying between them. The CDR3 spells CASEPFRGSISGYTF. The CDR3 DNA reads as TGTGCCAGCGAACCATTCAGGGGCTCTATATCGGGCTACACCTTC.

This CDR3 is CASSIGSGGAGELFF. The CDR3 nucleotides read TGTGCCAGTAGTATTGGCTCTGGGGGGGCCGGGGAGCTGTTTTTT. The chain recombines TRBV19 with TRBJ2-2; 7 bases align to TRBD2. This CDR3 has 15 residues. The J segment lost 6 bases and the V segment lost 3 bases, leaving 7 bases of the junction unmatched. The germline V gene encodes CDR1 LNHDA and CDR2 SQIVND (reference sequence).

This chain connects TRBV25-1 to TRBJ2-5; D uncertain. Trimming took 0 bases from V and 1 from J, leaving 3 bases between them. The germline V gene has CDR1 MGHDK and CDR2 SYGVNS. The CDR3 extends over 13 amino acids. The CDR3 loop reads CASSEYSQETQYF. DNA for the CDR3: TGTGCCAGCAGTGAATACAGCCAAGAGACCCAGTACTTC. The full variable domain, completed using reference TRBV25-1 and TRBJ2-5, is EADIYQTPRYLVIGTGKKITLECSQTMGHDKMYWYQQDPGMELHLIHYSYGVNSTEKGDLSSESTVSRIRTEHFPLTLESARPSHTSQYLCASSEYSQETQYFGPGTRLLVL.